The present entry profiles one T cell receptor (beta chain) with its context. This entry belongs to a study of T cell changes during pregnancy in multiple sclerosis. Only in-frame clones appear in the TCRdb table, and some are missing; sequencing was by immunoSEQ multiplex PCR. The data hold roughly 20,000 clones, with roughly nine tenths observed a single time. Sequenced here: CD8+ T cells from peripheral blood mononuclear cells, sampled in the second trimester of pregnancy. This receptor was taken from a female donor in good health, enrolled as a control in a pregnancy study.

The CDR3 sequence: CATSTETPQGAYNEQFF. CDR3 DNA sequence: TGTGCCACCAGCACCGAGACCCCCCAGGGGGCCTACAATGAGCAGTTCTTC. The genes are TRBV15 and TRBJ2-1, with 7 bases identical to TRBD1. Trimming removed 4 bases from V and 2 bases from J; junction bases left unmatched: 11. The CDR3 runs 17 residues. Germline V lookup: CDR1 LNHNV, CDR2 YYDKDF (reference sequence).